The entry that follows covers one T cell receptor beta chain sequence. No antigen is known for it. The data were taken from a study of shared clonotypes between healthy human individuals. Study observations and caveats: Naive subsets generally exceeded memory subsets in estimated richness.

Profiled with immunoSEQ multiplex PCR; TCRdb holds only in-frame clones, not every one. The data contain millions of clones, approximately 95% of them singletons. This CDR3 contains 16 residues. CDR1 is SGHRS and CDR2 is YFSETQ in the germline V gene. V lost 2 bases to trimming and J lost 0 bases; unmatched junction nucleotides: 3. The source is a man aged 18 to 29 in good health. Some clones in this sample may be carry-over from other donors' samples. Sequencing was performed on naive CD4+ T cells from PBMCs. The subset here: CD45RA+ positively selected. This rearrangement joins TRBV5-1 to TRBJ2-3; 10 bases are shared with TRBD2. The CDR3 coding sequence is TGCGCCAGCAGCTTCGGACTAGCGGTCAGCACAGATACGCAGTATTTT. It specifies CASSFGLAVSTDTQYF.